Presented here are 8 T cell receptor beta chains from one specimen sequenced in a study of T-cell memory formation after mild COVID-19. TCRdb fed the 5' RACE reads into MiXCR, producing one record per CDR3 protein. Seen here are 200,000 to 300,000 distinct CDR3 sequences, approximately 16% observed once, and the top ten hold more than 20%. Sequencing was carried out using PBMCs or a T cell subset sorted from them (not recorded which). The receptor set was obtained from a young man who had mild COVID-19 (a few samples of this study predate the infection). Cell type and time point are not known.

The chain combines TRBV5-6 with TRBJ2-5, with 8 bases lining up with TRBD1. Per the germline V gene, CDR1 is SGHDT and CDR2 is YYEEEE. The ends lost 0 bases at V and 1 base at J; junction bases unmatched: 2. This CDR3 is 15 amino acids long. The CDR3 sequence: CASSLGRGLQETQYF. The CDR3 region has the DNA TGTGCCAGCAGCTTGGGCAGGGGGCTCCAAGAGACCCAGTACTTC.

This clonotype came up a few times. The chain couples TRBV7-3 to TRBJ2-1, with 11 positions matching TRBD2. The CDR3 has 15 amino acids. The J segment lost 6 bases and the V segment lost 3 bases, leaving 4 bases of the junction unmatched. CDR1 and CDR2 from the germline V gene are SGHTA and FQGTGA. The CDR3 reads CASSFLAGGTNEQFF. The CDR3 DNA reads TGTGCCAGCAGCTTTCTAGCGGGGGGTACCAATGAGCAGTTCTTC.

This clonotype was counted many times. This chain connects TRBV12-3 or TRBV12-4 to TRBJ1-5, with TRBD1 as a possible D gene (5 bases). The CDR3 has 17 residues. V was pared by 6 bases and J by 0 bases, with 18 bases between. The CDR3 nucleotides are TGTGCCAGCAGCTCCCGGGACGGCTATTATAGCAATCAGCCCCAGCATTTT. Translated, it gives CASSSRDGYYSNQPQHF.

The chain is built from TRBV7-9 and TRBJ1-4; D might be TRBD1 (5 bases). This CDR3 region has 15 residues. Looked up from germline, CDR1 is SEHNR and CDR2 is FQNEAQ (reference sequence). With 1 base removed from V and 10 bases from J, the gap between germline ends came to 16 bases. As DNA, the CDR3 is TGTGCCAGCAGCTTAGTGGCGGGGGAAACGGGAAAACTGTTTTTT. It encodes CASSLVAGETGKLFF.

This clonotype was recorded many times. This chain joins TRBV6-6 and TRBJ2-7, with TRBD1 matching over 8 bases. V shed 7 bases, J shed 6 bases, and the junction held 8 bases outside the gene matches. Per the germline V gene, CDR1 is MNHNY and CDR2 is SVGAGI (reference sequence). The CDR3 covers 13 residues. CDR3 sequence: CASKGQALLEQYF. The CDR3 nucleotides are TGTGCCAGCAAGGGACAGGCCCTCCTCGAGCAGTACTTC.

This clonotype showed up just a few times. The rearrangement links TRBV5-4 to TRBJ1-6; weak D call: TRBD1 (6 bases). Trimming took off 0 bases at V and 10 bases at J, with 11 bases between the two ends. Germline assignment: CDR1 SGHNT and CDR2 YYREEE (reference sequence). CDR3 length: 14 residues. The CDR3 DNA sequence: TGTGCCAGCAGCTTGGAACAGGGTTGGTCACCCCTCCACTTT. Protein product: CASSLEQGWSPLHF.

The chain recombines TRBV6-5 with TRBJ2-7; 9 bases are shared with TRBD1. V shed 7 bases, J shed 4 bases, and the junction held 11 bases outside the gene matches. The CDR3 spans 15 residues. The V gene's germline CDR1 is MNHEY and CDR2 SVGAGI. CDR3 DNA: TGTGCCAGCACTATATCGGTAGGGACAGGGTACGAGCAGTACTTC. Translating gives CASTISVGTGYEQYF.

The gene calls are TRBV5-1 and TRBJ2-7; possible D gene TRBD1, 7 bases. Trimming removed 3 bases at V and 4 bases at J, with 11 bases between. The CDR3 contains 13 residues. Per the germline V gene, CDR1 is SGHRS and CDR2 is YFSETQ. CDR3 in DNA: TGCGCCAGCAGCTCGACAGGGAGGTACGAGCAGTACTTC. Translation: CASSSTGRYEQYF.